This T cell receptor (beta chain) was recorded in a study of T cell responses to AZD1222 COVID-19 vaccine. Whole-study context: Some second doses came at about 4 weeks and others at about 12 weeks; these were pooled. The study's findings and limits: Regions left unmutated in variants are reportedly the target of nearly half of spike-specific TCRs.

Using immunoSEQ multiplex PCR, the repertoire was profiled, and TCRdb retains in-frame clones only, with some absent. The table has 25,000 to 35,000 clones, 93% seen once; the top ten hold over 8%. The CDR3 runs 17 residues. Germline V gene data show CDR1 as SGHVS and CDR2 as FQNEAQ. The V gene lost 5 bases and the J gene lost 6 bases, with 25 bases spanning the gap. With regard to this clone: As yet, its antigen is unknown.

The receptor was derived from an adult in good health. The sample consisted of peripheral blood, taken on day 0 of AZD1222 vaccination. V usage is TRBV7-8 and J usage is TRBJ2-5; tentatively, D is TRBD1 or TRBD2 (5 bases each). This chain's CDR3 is CASSPPLRFDGAKTQYF. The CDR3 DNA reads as TGTGCCAGCAGCCCCCCCTTAAGGTTTGACGGGGCTAAGACCCAGTACTTC.